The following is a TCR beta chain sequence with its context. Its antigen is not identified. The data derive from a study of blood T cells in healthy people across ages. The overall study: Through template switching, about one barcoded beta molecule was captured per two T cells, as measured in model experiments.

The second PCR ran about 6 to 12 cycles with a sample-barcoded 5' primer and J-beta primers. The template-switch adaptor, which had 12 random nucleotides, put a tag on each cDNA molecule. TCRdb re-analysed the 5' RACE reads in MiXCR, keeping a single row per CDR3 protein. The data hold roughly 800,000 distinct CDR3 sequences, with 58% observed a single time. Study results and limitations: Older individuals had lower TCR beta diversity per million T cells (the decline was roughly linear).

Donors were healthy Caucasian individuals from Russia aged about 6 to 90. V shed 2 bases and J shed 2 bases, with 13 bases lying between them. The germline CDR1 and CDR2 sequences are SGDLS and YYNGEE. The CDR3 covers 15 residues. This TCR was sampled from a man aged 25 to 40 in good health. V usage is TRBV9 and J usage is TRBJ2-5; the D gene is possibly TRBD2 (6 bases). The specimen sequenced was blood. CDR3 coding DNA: TGTGCCAGCAGCGTCCTTGGGACTCCTCAAGAGACCCAGTACTTC. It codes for CASSVLGTPQETQYF.